These 23 T cell receptor beta chains came from one sample sequenced in a study of T-cell reconstitution after alpha-beta-depleted transplantation in children. TCRbeta library preparation incorporated unique molecular identifiers. TCRdb analysed the PCR reads with MiXCR anew, one entry per CDR3 protein. The sample has around 800,000 distinct CDR3 sequences; about 16% are singletons. Sequenced material: PBMCs, mostly from graft donor cells, taken 360 days after TCRalphabeta/CD19-depleted stem cell transplant. These receptors originate from a male patient aged 10-17 years who had a stem cell transplant for acute lymphoblastic leukemia, so the T cells may come from the graft donor.

The chain carries TRBV7-9 and TRBJ2-1; 8 bases match TRBD2. The CDR3 consists of 15 residues. Germline V gene sequence: CDR1 SEHNR, CDR2 FQNEAQ (reference sequence). J gave up 2 bases and V 6 bases, and 6 bases lay outside the gene matches. The CDR3 protein is CASSRTGGPYNEQFF. CDR3 bases: TGTGCCAGCAGTCGTACGGGAGGGCCCTACAATGAGCAGTTCTTC.

This chain uses TRBV12-3 or TRBV12-4 with TRBJ2-7, with 9 bases identical to TRBD2. This CDR3 has 15 amino acids. Unmatched junction bases numbered 6, after V lost 6 bases and J lost 0 bases. The CDR3, as DNA: TGTGCCAGCAGGATGACTAGCGGAGACTCCTACGAGCAGTACTTC. This gives the protein CASRMTSGDSYEQYF.

This clonotype was detected many times. This rearrangement joins TRBV14 to TRBJ2-5; the match to TRBD1 covers 7 bases. From germline, CDR1 is SGHDN and CDR2 FVKESK. J was trimmed by 5 bases and V by 2 bases; bases with no gene match: 5. This CDR3 is built from 14 residues. The DNA for the CDR3 is TGTGCCAGCAGCCAAAACAGGGGTCAGGAGACCCAGTACTTC. This encodes CASSQNRGQETQYF.

The chain couples TRBV7-9 to TRBJ2-7, with TRBD2 identical over 9 bases. This CDR3 comprises 15 residues. The junction had 8 bases not matched to a gene; V was cut back by 5 bases and J by 3 bases. Germline loops: CDR1 SEHNR, CDR2 FQNEAQ (reference sequence). This CDR3 reads CASSDGLASRYEQYF. DNA of the CDR3: TGTGCCAGCAGCGACGGACTAGCGTCCCGCTACGAGCAGTACTTC. Together with reference TRBV7-9 and TRBJ2-7, the CDR3 gives the full variable domain: DTGVSQNPRHKITKRGQNVTFRCDPISEHNRLYWYRQTLGQGPEFLTYFQNEAQLEKSRLLSDRFSAERPKGSFSTLEIQRTEQGDSAMYLCASSDGLASRYEQYFGPGTRLTVT.

This clonotype has more than one count but fewer than ten. The CDR3 loop reads CASSWQMGEAFF. The CDR3, as DNA: TGTGCCAGCAGCTGGCAGATGGGAGAAGCTTTCTTT. The rearrangement uses TRBV11-2 and TRBJ1-1, with D uncertain. V was clipped by 4 bases and J by 8 bases, with 11 bases between them. This CDR3 spans 12 amino acids. Germline assignment: CDR1 SGHAT and CDR2 FQNNGV.

This clonotype has just a few counts. This rearrangement joins TRBV6-1 to TRBJ2-3; TRBD1 agrees at 7 bases. J was trimmed by 4 bases and V by 4 bases; bases with no gene match: 5. The CDR3 has 14 amino acids. The germline V gene has CDR1 MNHNS and CDR2 SASEGT. The CDR3 region has the DNA TGTGCCAGCAGTGGGACAGGTCGGGCAGATACGCAGTATTTT. This translates into CASSGTGRADTQYF.

This clonotype was counted only a few times. The genes are TRBV29-1 and TRBJ2-7, with TRBD1 identical over 9 bases. J was trimmed by 1 base and V by 3 bases; bases with no gene match: 7. Germline V gene data show CDR1 as SQVTM and CDR2 as ANQGSEA. The CDR3 is 15 amino acids. DNA of the CDR3: TGCAGCGTTGAGGGAGTAGACAGGGGGTCCTACGAGCAGTACTTC. This encodes CSVEGVDRGSYEQYF.

This clonotype has just a few counts. CDR3 DNA: TGCAGCGTTCCCGGAAGGACTAGCGGAAAAGAGACCCAGTACTTC. Its protein is CSVPGRTSGKETQYF. The rearrangement joins TRBV29-1 to TRBJ2-5; 10 bases map to TRBD2. The germline V gene has CDR1 SQVTM and CDR2 ANQGSEA. The CDR3 has 15 residues. Unmatched junction bases numbered 9, after V lost 5 bases and J lost 3 bases.

On this clonotype: Relative to the germline gene, one junction end is altered; a read error may explain this. The chain combines TRBV4-2 with TRBJ2-2; TRBD2 aligns across 9 bases. CDR1 and CDR2 (germline): LGHNA, YNFKEQ. This CDR3 comprises 16 residues. The CDR3 reads CVSSQVSGRNTGELFF. CDR3 sequence (DNA): TGTGTCAGCAGCCAGGTTAGCGGGAGGAACACCGGGGAGCTGTTTTTT.

This clonotype was seen many times. The chain combines TRBV5-1 with TRBJ2-1; 8 nucleotides agree with TRBD2. The ends lost 8 bases at V and 3 bases at J; junction bases unmatched: 7. Germline V gives CDR1 SGHRS, CDR2 YFSETQ. The length of the CDR3 is 14 residues. CDR3 in amino acids: CASRLAMSYNEQFF. The CDR3 DNA sequence: TGCGCCAGTAGACTAGCGATGAGCTACAATGAGCAGTTCTTC.

There are many counts of this clonotype. V is TRBV2 and J is TRBJ2-5, with D unresolved. With 9 bases removed from V and 1 base from J, the gap between germline ends came to 12 bases. The length of the CDR3 is 13 residues. Per the germline V gene, CDR1 is SNHLY and CDR2 is FYNNEI. CDR3 nucleotides: TGTGCCAGGTCTTCCAGGTTCCAAGAGACCCAGTACTTC. Translated, it gives CARSSRFQETQYF.

The chain joins TRBV27 to TRBJ2-7, with TRBD2 identical over 11 bases. In germline, CDR1 is MNHEY, CDR2 SMNVEV (reference sequence). CDR3 length: 17 residues. J lost 4 bases, V lost 6 bases, and 14 bases had no gene match. CDR3 nucleotides: TGTGCCAGCAGCCCGGGACTAGCGGAGCCACACCGGTACGAGCAGTACTTC. This translates into CASSPGLAEPHRYEQYF.

This clonotype was counted a few times. V is TRBV12-3 or TRBV12-4 and J is TRBJ2-1; 7 bases are shared with TRBD2. The V segment lost 3 bases and the J segment 6 bases; nucleotides outside the gene matches: 8. The CDR3 is 15 residues long. The DNA of the CDR3 is TGTGCCAGCAGTTTGTTACTAGCGTTGTTCAATGAGCAGTTCTTC. Its translation is CASSLLLALFNEQFF.

There are a few counts of this clonotype. J is TRBJ2-5 and V is TRBV4-1; D is unclear. This CDR3 is 13 amino acids long. Deletions cut 1 base from V and 4 bases from J, with 7 bases between. Germline lookup yields CDR1 MGHRA and CDR2 YSYEKL. The CDR3 spells CASSQARSETQYF. CDR3 nucleotide sequence: TGCGCCAGCAGCCAAGCGCGTTCAGAGACCCAGTACTTC.

This clonotype appeared many times. V usage is TRBV19 and J usage is TRBJ2-7, with a weak D call TRBD1 (5 bases). The CDR3 has 13 residues. The V gene's germline CDR1 is LNHDA and CDR2 SQIVND (reference sequence). Trimming removed 3 bases at V and 1 base at J, with 7 bases between. The CDR3 coding sequence is TGTGCCAGTAGTATTCAGGGATCCTACGAGCAGTACTTC. It is translated as CASSIQGSYEQYF. Supplemented by reference TRBV19 and TRBJ2-7, the full variable domain reads DGGITQSPKYLFRKEGQNVTLSCEQNLNHDAMYWYRQDPGQGLRLIYYSQIVNDFQKGDIAEGYSVSREKKESFPLTVTSAQKNPTAFYLCASSIQGSYEQYFGPGTRLTVT.

DNA for the CDR3: TGTGCCAGCAGTACCCCTGACAGGGGGCGAATTAGGAAGGAGACCCAGTACTTC. It translates to CASSTPDRGRIRKETQYF. The V call is TRBV28, the J call TRBJ2-5, with 10 bases that match TRBD1. This CDR3 comprises 18 residues. After removal of 5 bases from V and 5 bases from J, the junction contained 17 bases not matched to a gene. The V gene's germline CDR1 is MDHEN and CDR2 SYDVKM.

This clonotype came up a few times. This chain connects TRBV25-1 to TRBJ2-1, with a weak D call TRBD1 (6 bases). V lost 3 bases to trimming and J lost 3 bases, with 9 bases between them. CDR1 and CDR2 from the germline V gene are MGHDK and SYGVNS. The CDR3 extends over 14 amino acids. Here the CDR3 DNA reads TGTGCCAGCAGTGAGGGACATTACTACAATGAGCAGTTCTTC. Protein: CASSEGHYYNEQFF.

This chain links TRBV20-1 with TRBJ1-5, with D tentatively TRBD1 (6 bases). Trimming cost V 4 bases and J 3 bases, with 13 bases left between them. Germline V CDR1 and CDR2: DFQATT, SNEGSKA (reference sequence). This CDR3 has 14 residues. The CDR3 protein is CSAIPGAHNQPQHF. The CDR3 DNA is TGCAGTGCTATCCCGGGGGCCCACAATCAGCCCCAGCATTTT.

This chain links TRBV27 with TRBJ2-5; D is uncertain. This CDR3 has 13 amino acids. The germline gives CDR1 MNHEY, CDR2 SMNVEV (reference sequence). Between the trimmed V and J ends, which lost 5 bases and 5 bases, there was a span of 12 bases. CDR3 residues: CASSNHAAETQYF. The CDR3 bases are TGTGCCAGCAGTAACCACGCGGCCGAGACCCAGTACTTC.

This clonotype was seen only a few times. This rearrangement joins TRBV4-2 to TRBJ1-1; D gene unclear. CDR1 and CDR2 from the germline V gene are LGHNA and YNFKEQ. Trimming removed 0 bases from V and 10 bases from J, with 12 bases in between. CDR3 length equals 13 residues. The CDR3 loop is CASSQDKGERAFF. DNA of the CDR3: TGTGCCAGCAGCCAAGATAAGGGAGAAAGAGCTTTCTTT.

This clonotype has just a few counts. The gene calls are TRBV2 and TRBJ2-2; D perhaps matches TRBD1 (6 bases). V was clipped by 4 bases and J by 7 bases, with 13 bases between them. This CDR3 has 14 residues. Germline CDR1 is SNHLY and CDR2 is FYNNEI. CDR3 sequence reads: CASSGNRAIGELFF. CDR3 DNA: TGTGCCAGCAGTGGAAACAGGGCGATCGGGGAGCTGTTTTTT.

CDR3 nucleotide sequence: TGTGCCAGTATGGACAGAGCGAGCACAGATACGCAGTATTTT. Translated: CASMDRASTDTQYF. The chain couples TRBV19 to TRBJ2-3; tentatively, D is TRBD1 (6 bases). Germline V gives CDR1 LNHDA, CDR2 SQIVND (reference sequence). Trimming pared 7 bases from V and 0 bases from J, leaving 11 bases between. This CDR3 contains 14 residues.

This clonotype was found a few times. This chain links TRBV7-9 with TRBJ2-7, with D unclear. This CDR3 is built from 11 residues. Germline assignment: CDR1 SEHNR and CDR2 FQNEAQ (reference sequence). Trimming stripped 1 base from V and 9 bases from J, with 7 bases between. The CDR3 coding sequence is TGTGCCAGCAGCTTAGGGTTCGGGCAGTACTTC. Translation gives CASSLGFGQYF.